Below are 2 T cell receptor beta chains sequenced from a single sample in a study of patients and donors after allogeneic stem cell transplantation. TCRdb processed the RT-PCR reads anew with MiXCR; each CDR3 protein has one entry. The table records 400,000 to 450,000 distinct CDR3 sequences, more than 15% of them present only once. The sample taken for sequencing was blood, either unsorted or a sorted T cell fraction (not recorded which). The receptors were gathered from a human donor who was either an allogeneic HSCT recipient or a stem cell or donor lymphocyte infusion donor (not recorded which). It is not recorded whose cells these are; they may come from a transplant donor.

This clonotype was seen a handful of times. The chain recombines TRBV6-1 with TRBJ1-2; D perhaps matches TRBD1 (5 bases). This CDR3 is built from 18 residues. Trimming cost V 6 bases and J 2 bases, with 25 bases left between them. Germline V gene data show CDR1 as MNHNS and CDR2 as SASEGT. For the CDR3, the DNA is TGTGCCAGCAGCCCCTCTCGGGGCAGGGAGGAGTGGAACTATGGCTACACCTTC. It encodes CASSPSRGREEWNYGYTF.

V is TRBV6-1 and J is TRBJ1-1; TRBD1 is a possible D gene (5 bases). Looked up from germline, CDR1 is MNHNS and CDR2 is SASEGT. The V gene lost 7 bases and the J gene lost 2 bases, with 14 bases spanning the gap. The CDR3 spans 14 residues. CDR3 residues: CASTLTRANTEAFF. For the CDR3, the DNA is TGTGCCAGCACTCTTACCAGGGCCAACACTGAAGCTTTCTTT.